These T cell receptor beta chains were read from a single sample in a study of molecular identifiers for immune sequencing clone quantification. TCRdb analysed the PCR reads with MiXCR anew, one entry per CDR3 protein. The sample lists 490,000 or so distinct CDR3 sequences, over 20% seen once, with approximately 0.84% in the top ten. Sequencing input: naive CD8+ T cells from blood, with Jurkat cell RNA spiked in. These receptors were taken from a human donor in good health. Some libraries in this study had Jurkat cell RNA spiked in. The CDR3 runs from the conserved cysteine through the conserved F or W. The order of the fields is V gene, J gene, CDR3 length, D gene, clone size, CDR3 DNA, CDR3 protein. The D gene is left open where the match is weak. Size is omitted from some rows. Given values are once, few, many or a class for expanded clones.

v_gene: TRBV6-2/TRBV6-3
j_gene: TRBJ1-5
len: 12
d_gene: -
abundance: many
CDR3nt: TGTGCCAGCAGTTACCAAAATCAGCCCCAGCATTTT
CDR3aa: CASSYQNQPQHF

v_gene: TRBV7-2
j_gene: TRBJ1-1
len: 16
d_gene: TRBD1
abundance: -
CDR3nt: TGTGCCAGCAGCTTAGCGGGCAGGGGGCAATTGGCTGAAGCTTTCTTT
CDR3aa: CASSLAGRGQLAEAFF

v_gene: TRBV2
j_gene: TRBJ2-3
len: 15
d_gene: -
abundance: many
CDR3nt: TGTGCCAGCAGTGTCGGAGGATTTAGCACAGATACGCAGTATTTT
CDR3aa: CASSVGGFSTDTQYF

v_gene: TRBV13
j_gene: TRBJ1-6
len: 16
d_gene: TRBD1
abundance: -
CDR3nt: TGTGCCAGCGGCAACAGGGGAGGGTCCTATAATTCACCCCTCCACTTT
CDR3aa: CASGNRGGSYNSPLHF

v_gene: TRBV11-3
j_gene: TRBJ2-6
len: 16
d_gene: -
abundance: few
CDR3nt: TGTGCCAGCAGCCTAACTACAGGGCCTGGGGCCAACGTCCTGACTTTC
CDR3aa: CASSLTTGPGANVLTF

v_gene: TRBV19
j_gene: TRBJ2-4
len: 12
d_gene: -
abundance: -
CDR3nt: TGTGCCAGTAGTGAGCGTGCAAGCATTCAGTACTTC
CDR3aa: CASSERASIQYF

v_gene: TRBV9
j_gene: TRBJ2-1
len: 16
d_gene: TRBD1
abundance: -
CDR3nt: TGTGCCAGCAGCATCTCCGGGACAGGCTCCTACAATGAGCAGTTTTTC
CDR3aa: CASSISGTGSYNEQFF

v_gene: TRBV24-1
j_gene: TRBJ2-6
len: 14
d_gene: -
abundance: -
CDR3nt: TGTGCCACCAGTGATTTTCTTATCCCCAACGTCCTGACTTTC
CDR3aa: CATSDFLIPNVLTF

v_gene: TRBV27
j_gene: TRBJ2-1
len: 15
d_gene: TRBD1
abundance: -
CDR3nt: TGTGCCTGCAAACCAACAGGGGGCGCCTACAATGAGCAGTTCTTC
CDR3aa: CACKPTGGAYNEQFF

v_gene: TRBV7-2
j_gene: TRBJ2-1
len: 12
d_gene: -
abundance: many
CDR3nt: TGTGCCAGCAGCTACTTTACGGGCGAGCAGTTCTTC
CDR3aa: CASSYFTGEQFF

v_gene: TRBV30
j_gene: TRBJ1-5
len: 14
d_gene: -
abundance: -
CDR3nt: TGTGCCTGGAGTGTAGGCATAGGCAATCAGCCCCAGCATTTT
CDR3aa: CAWSVGIGNQPQHF

v_gene: TRBV7-9
j_gene: TRBJ2-1
len: 16
d_gene: -
abundance: -
CDR3nt: TGTGCCAGCAGCTTAACCGGGACTGGCGTCTGGAATGAGCAGTTCTTC
CDR3aa: CASSLTGTGVWNEQFF

v_gene: TRBV18
j_gene: TRBJ2-5
len: 13
d_gene: -
abundance: -
CDR3nt: TGTGCCAGCTCACCACGACAGCCAGAGACCCAGTGCTTC
CDR3aa: CASSPRQPETQCF

v_gene: TRBV4-1
j_gene: TRBJ2-3
len: 16
d_gene: -
abundance: -
CDR3nt: TGCGCCAGCAGCCAAGGGATATACTCTAGCACAGATACGCAGTATTTT
CDR3aa: CASSQGIYSSTDTQYF

v_gene: TRBV20-1
j_gene: TRBJ2-6
len: 14
d_gene: TRBD1
abundance: many
CDR3nt: TGCAGCGCGGGACAGGGGTACGGGGCCAACGTCCTGACTTTC
CDR3aa: CSAGQGYGANVLTF

v_gene: TRBV6-6
j_gene: TRBJ1-5
len: 15
d_gene: TRBD1
abundance: many
CDR3nt: TGTGCCAGCAGTTATCCTACAGGGGTTAATCAGCCCCAGCATTTT
CDR3aa: CASSYPTGVNQPQHF

v_gene: TRBV4-3
j_gene: TRBJ2-4
len: 16
d_gene: -
abundance: -
CDR3nt: TGCGCCAGCAGCCAAGAGAGGTACGAAGCGAAAAACATTCAGTACTTC
CDR3aa: CASSQERYEAKNIQYF

v_gene: TRBV19
j_gene: TRBJ1-5
len: 13
d_gene: -
abundance: -
CDR3nt: TGTGCCAGTAGTATCGCAGCTAATCGGCCCCAGCACTTT
CDR3aa: CASSIAANRPQHF

v_gene: TRBV28
j_gene: TRBJ2-2
len: 15
d_gene: -
abundance: -
CDR3nt: TGTGCCAGCAGTCTTTCACAGGGCGGCACCGGGGAGCTGTTTTTT
CDR3aa: CASSLSQGGTGELFF

v_gene: TRBV5-3
j_gene: TRBJ2-7
len: 15
d_gene: -
abundance: few
CDR3nt: TGTGCCAGCAGCTTGGGTGGGGGGGCAGCGCACGAGCAGTACTTC
CDR3aa: CASSLGGGAAHEQYF

v_gene: TRBV7-9
j_gene: TRBJ2-5
len: 17
d_gene: TRBD1
abundance: -
CDR3nt: TGTGCCAGCAGCTTAGCGCTCTCCGGACAGGGTCAAGAGACCCAGTACTTC
CDR3aa: CASSLALSGQGQETQYF

v_gene: TRBV27
j_gene: TRBJ1-3
len: 15
d_gene: -
abundance: many
CDR3nt: TGTGCCAGCAGCTTATCCGGGAACTCTGGAAACACCATATATTTT
CDR3aa: CASSLSGNSGNTIYF

v_gene: TRBV9
j_gene: TRBJ2-7
len: 15
d_gene: -
abundance: many
CDR3nt: TGTGCCAGCAGCGTAGGTGGGGGTTACTCCTACGAGCAGTACTTC
CDR3aa: CASSVGGGYSYEQYF

v_gene: TRBV7-6
j_gene: TRBJ1-5
len: 14
d_gene: -
abundance: few
CDR3nt: TGTGCCAGCAGCTTAGCGCTTGGGAGTCAGCCCCAGCATTTT
CDR3aa: CASSLALGSQPQHF

v_gene: TRBV4-1
j_gene: TRBJ1-5
len: 15
d_gene: TRBD1
abundance: once
CDR3nt: TGCGCCAGCAAACTGACAGGGATTAGCAATCAGCCCCAGCATTTT
CDR3aa: CASKLTGISNQPQHF

v_gene: TRBV7-9
j_gene: TRBJ1-5
len: 14
d_gene: -
abundance: few
CDR3nt: TGTGCCAGCAGCTCGGACAAGGCGGTTCAGCCCCAGCATTTT
CDR3aa: CASSSDKAVQPQHF

v_gene: TRBV12-3/TRBV12-4
j_gene: TRBJ2-4
len: 16
d_gene: TRBD1
abundance: once
CDR3nt: TGTGCCAGCAGTACCACAGGGGGCCCCAGCGAAAACATTCAGTACTTC
CDR3aa: CASSTTGGPSENIQYF

v_gene: TRBV5-1
j_gene: TRBJ2-1
len: 18
d_gene: TRBD2
abundance: many
CDR3nt: TGCGCCAGCAGCCCGGGGGCTAGCGGGAGGCTTTTGGGAAATGAGCAGTTCTTC
CDR3aa: CASSPGASGRLLGNEQFF

v_gene: TRBV18
j_gene: TRBJ2-3
len: 16
d_gene: -
abundance: -
CDR3nt: TGTGCCAGCTCACCTGGACGGAGGCCAGACACAGATACGCAGTATTTT
CDR3aa: CASSPGRRPDTDTQYF

v_gene: TRBV12-3/TRBV12-4
j_gene: TRBJ1-6
len: 16
d_gene: -
abundance: many
CDR3nt: TGTGCCAGCAGTTTTTGGGCAGGAGTATATAATTCACCCCTCCACTTT
CDR3aa: CASSFWAGVYNSPLHF

v_gene: TRBV28
j_gene: TRBJ2-1
len: 21
d_gene: TRBD2
abundance: few
CDR3nt: TGTGCCAGCAGTCCCGGTTGGTCGGGACTAGCGGGACCGACCTCCTACAATGAGCAGTCCTTC
CDR3aa: CASSPGWSGLAGPTSYNEQSF

v_gene: TRBV6-5
j_gene: TRBJ2-2
len: 15
d_gene: -
abundance: -
CDR3nt: TGTGCCAGCAGTTACTCAGGGGGTAACACCGGGGAGCTGTTTTTT
CDR3aa: CASSYSGGNTGELFF